The 32 T cell receptor beta chains listed next were all sequenced from one sample in a study of blood T cell repertoires in COVID-19. Produced via immunoSEQ multiplex PCR; TCRdb's table is partial and in-frame only. The data hold about 250,000 clones, with around 83% observed a single time. The source material was peripheral blood. All receptors derive from a man older than 75 with acute or convalescent COVID-19.

This chain links TRBV18 with TRBJ2-2, with a weak D call TRBD2 (5 bases). The CDR3 is 15 amino acids. The germline gives CDR1 KGHSH, CDR2 LQKENI. Trimming stripped 3 bases from V and 3 bases from J, with 11 bases between. CDR3 region: CASSPDGIYTGELFF. In DNA, the CDR3 is TGTGCCAGCTCACCCGACGGGATTTACACCGGGGAGCTGTTTTTT.

The J gene is TRBJ2-7, the V gene TRBV28, with 12 nucleotides matching TRBD2. Germline lookup yields CDR1 MDHEN and CDR2 SYDVKM. The CDR3 consists of 16 residues. The trim removed 5 bases at V and 2 bases at J, leaving 7 bases unmatched. The chain's CDR3 is CASSEASGRATYEQYF. The CDR3, as DNA: TGTGCCAGCAGTGAAGCTAGCGGGAGGGCAACCTACGAGCAGTACTTC.

This clone was found many times. The chain's CDR3 is CASKAFRPNSNYGYTF. The CDR3 nucleotides read TGTGCCAGTAAAGCGTTTAGACCGAATTCTAACTATGGCTACACCTTC. The chain is built from TRBV19 and TRBJ1-2, with D uncertain. The CDR3 totals 16 residues. Per the germline V gene, CDR1 is LNHDA and CDR2 is SQIVND (reference sequence). Trimming pared 7 bases from V and 0 bases from J, leaving 18 bases between.

This chain uses TRBV2 with TRBJ1-2; D is uncertain. The V gene's germline CDR1 is SNHLY and CDR2 FYNNEI. Trimming took off 2 bases at V and 1 base at J, with 8 bases between the two ends. This CDR3 has 14 amino acids. CDR3: CASSEKRYNYGYTF. DNA for the CDR3: TGTGCCAGCAGTGAAAAGAGGTATAACTATGGCTACACCTTC. Variable domain in full (rest from reference TRBV2 and TRBJ1-2): EPEVTQTPSHQVTQMGQEVILRCVPISNHLYFYWYRQILGQKVEFLVSFYNNEISEKSEIFDDQFSVERPDGSNFTLKIRSTKLEDSAMYFCASSEKRYNYGYTFGSGTRLTVV.

This chain joins TRBV5-1 and TRBJ1-2; D gene unclear. The CDR3 extends over 15 amino acids. The ends were cut back, 0 bases at V and 4 bases at J, with 13 bases in the middle. Germline-derived CDR1 and CDR2 are SGHRS and YFSETQ. The CDR3 region has the DNA TGCGCCAGCAGCTTGGGGCAGACTCCTGGCTATGGCTACACCTTC. Translating gives CASSLGQTPGYGYTF.

This clone was recorded only once. The chain links TRBV6-6 to TRBJ1-1; unclear D gene. Germline V gene data show CDR1 as MNHNY and CDR2 as SVGAGI (reference sequence). V was cut by 2 bases and J by 7 bases, with 14 bases left in between. The CDR3 has 14 residues. DNA for the CDR3: TGTGCCAGCAGTTACCCCGTGGAGGGAGTTGAAGCTTTCTTT. Its protein is CASSYPVEGVEAFF.

In its sample, this clone was seen a few times. The genes are TRBV28 and TRBJ2-7, with D possibly TRBD1 on 6 matching bases. Germline V CDR1 and CDR2: MDHEN, SYDVKM. The CDR3 consists of 13 residues. Between the trimmed V and J ends, which lost 5 bases and 3 bases, there was a span of 11 bases. CDR3 nucleotide sequence: TGTGCCAGCAGTGGACAGAGATTCTACGAGCAGTACTTC. Translating gives CASSGQRFYEQYF.

The V call is TRBV5-1, the J call TRBJ1-1; no clear D gene. V was cut by 0 bases and J by 1 base, with 7 bases left in between. CDR3 length equals 14 residues. Germline V gene sequence: CDR1 SGHRS, CDR2 YFSETQ. The CDR3 sequence: CASSLVPGNTEAFF. The CDR3 DNA reads TGCGCCAGCAGCTTGGTTCCAGGGAACACTGAAGCTTTCTTT.

The CDR3 bases are TGCGCCAGCAGTTGGGACAGGGATGGAGACTACGAGCAGTACTTC. Encoded protein: CASSWDRDGDYEQYF. The rearrangement uses TRBV5-1 and TRBJ2-7; 9 bases align to TRBD1. Trimming took 5 bases from V and 3 from J; bases not matched to a gene: 9. The CDR3 has 15 amino acids. Germline CDR1 reads SGHRS; CDR2 reads YFSETQ.

This clone appeared a single time. V and J are TRBV4-1 and TRBJ2-5; D gene uncertain. V lost 0 bases to trimming and J lost 7 bases, with 9 bases between them. CDR1 is MGHRA, CDR2 YSYEKL, per germline. The CDR3 has 13 residues. The CDR3 protein is CASSQDQRGTQYF. CDR3 coding DNA: TGCGCCAGCAGCCAAGATCAACGAGGGACCCAGTACTTC.

The rearrangement joins TRBV27 to TRBJ2-1, with a possible D match to TRBD2 (6 bases). Per the germline V gene, CDR1 is MNHEY and CDR2 is SMNVEV (reference sequence). CDR3 length: 14 residues. Trimming stripped 7 bases from V and 5 bases from J, with 15 bases between. CDR3 amino acids: CASTTGLPNNEQFF. The DNA of the CDR3 is TGTGCCAGCACCACAGGACTACCTAACAATGAGCAGTTCTTC.

V usage is TRBV9 and J usage is TRBJ1-1, with TRBD1 as a possible D gene (6 bases). V dropped 0 bases and J dropped 5 bases, with 17 bases sitting between them. This CDR3 is built from 16 residues. The germline gives CDR1 SGDLS, CDR2 YYNGEE. Here the CDR3 reads CASSVAPRGRGTEAFF. Here the CDR3 DNA reads TGTGCCAGCAGCGTAGCTCCTCGGGGTAGGGGGACTGAAGCTTTCTTT.

The rearrangement joins TRBV19 to TRBJ1-2; D may be TRBD1 (6 bases). This CDR3 is built from 13 residues. Trimming removed 7 bases at V and 4 bases at J, with 13 bases between. Germline V CDR1 and CDR2: LNHDA, SQIVND (reference sequence). The CDR3 spells CASKEKDSYGYTF. CDR3 nucleotides: TGTGCCAGTAAGGAGAAGGACAGCTATGGCTACACCTTC. Drawing the rest from reference TRBV19 and TRBJ1-2, the complete variable domain is DGGITQSPKYLFRKEGQNVTLSCEQNLNHDAMYWYRQDPGQGLRLIYYSQIVNDFQKGDIAEGYSVSREKKESFPLTVTSAQKNPTAFYLCASKEKDSYGYTFGSGTRLTVV.

In DNA form, the CDR3 reads TGCGCCAGCAGCTTGCCCAATAGCGGGGACCCTTCCTACGAGCAGTACTTC. It translates to CASSLPNSGDPSYEQYF. V gene TRBV5-1 combines with J gene TRBJ2-7; 8 positions match TRBD2. With V trimmed by 1 base and J by 1 base, 10 bases remained unmatched. Germline CDR1 is SGHRS and CDR2 is YFSETQ. This CDR3 has 17 amino acids.

The chain combines TRBV19 with TRBJ2-2; perhaps TRBD2 as D (6 bases). This CDR3 is 16 amino acids long. From germline, CDR1 is LNHDA and CDR2 SQIVND (reference sequence). V dropped 4 bases and J dropped 4 bases, with 16 bases sitting between them. The CDR3 DNA sequence: TGTGCCAGTAGTAACTTCCCGGGGGTTGGCACCGGGGAGCTGTTTTTT. It encodes CASSNFPGVGTGELFF.

This sequence joins TRBV29-1 and TRBJ1-1; 9 bases align to TRBD1. This CDR3 contains 13 residues. Germline CDR1 reads SQVTM; CDR2 reads ANQGSEA. Unmatched junction bases numbered 6, after V lost 6 bases and J lost 4 bases. CDR3 sequence: CSVGTGSTTEAFF. CDR3 in DNA: TGCAGCGTGGGGACAGGGTCCACCACTGAAGCTTTCTTT.

V and J are TRBV7-9 and TRBJ2-7; 7 bases are a match to TRBD2. Germline V CDR1 and CDR2: SEHNR, FQNEAQ (reference sequence). This CDR3 spans 13 amino acids. V lost 6 bases and J lost 3; bases outside the gene matches: 5. This CDR3 reads CASSHGGFYEQYF. The CDR3 DNA follows: TGTGCCAGCAGTCACGGGGGGTTCTACGAGCAGTACTTC.

The CDR3 here is CASSERSQGNSPLHF. The CDR3 DNA is TGTGCCAGCAGTGAAAGGTCGCAGGGTAATTCACCCCTCCACTTT. The rearrangement links TRBV6-1 to TRBJ1-6; possible D gene TRBD1, 5 bases. Trimming cost V 2 bases and J 6 bases, with 11 bases left between them. The germline gives CDR1 MNHNS, CDR2 SASEGT. The CDR3 length is 15 residues.

The chain combines TRBV6-5 with TRBJ2-1, with 11 nucleotides matching TRBD2. Per germline, CDR1 MNHEY and CDR2 SVGAGI. The CDR3 consists of 15 residues. After removal of 9 bases from V and 3 bases from J, the junction contained 7 bases not matched to a gene. The CDR3 spells CASIIAGGIYNEQFF. DNA for the CDR3: TGTGCCAGTATTATAGCGGGGGGGATCTACAATGAGCAGTTCTTC.

This rearrangement joins TRBV18 to TRBJ2-7; 12 bases match TRBD2. J gave up 2 bases and V 3 bases, and 5 bases lay outside the gene matches. The length of the CDR3 is 16 residues. The germline CDR1 and CDR2 sequences are KGHSH and LQKENI. CDR3 region: CASSPGLAGATYEQYF. The CDR3 DNA follows: TGTGCCAGCTCACCGGGACTAGCGGGCGCTACCTACGAGCAGTACTTC.

The table lists this clone with a count of one. This rearrangement joins TRBV4-2 to TRBJ2-2; 8 nucleotides match TRBD1. Trimming cost V 2 bases and J 5 bases; bases outside gene matches: 7. CDR3 length: 16 residues. The germline V gene has CDR1 LGHNA and CDR2 YNFKEQ. The CDR3 DNA sequence: TGTGCCAGCAGCCAACAGGCAAGACAGGGGACCGGGGAGCTGTTTTTT. Its protein is CASSQQARQGTGELFF.

This chain links TRBV28 with TRBJ2-3, with TRBD1 identical over 7 bases. V was clipped by 6 bases and J by 3 bases; unmatched bases: 12. The CDR3 is made up of 16 amino acids. CDR1 and CDR2 from the germline V gene are MDHEN and SYDVKM. CDR3 sequence reads: CASRLSPGQSTDTQYF. The CDR3 region has the DNA TGTGCCAGCAGGCTCTCTCCGGGACAGAGTACAGATACGCAGTATTTT.

The chain uses TRBV5-1 and TRBJ1-3, with D perhaps matching TRBD1 (6 bases). This CDR3 contains 16 residues. Germline loops: CDR1 SGHRS, CDR2 YFSETQ. With 0 bases removed from V and 0 bases from J, the gap between germline ends came to 10 bases. In DNA form, the CDR3 reads TGCGCCAGCAGCTTGGGACAGGTTATCTCTGGAAACACCATATATTTT. Amino acids: CASSLGQVISGNTIYF.

The rearrangement joins TRBV18 to TRBJ1-4; 7 bases align to TRBD1. The CDR3 is made up of 14 amino acids. The V segment lost 2 bases and the J segment 4 bases; nucleotides outside the gene matches: 1. From germline, CDR1 is KGHSH and CDR2 LQKENI. For the CDR3, the DNA is TGTGCCAGCTCACCAACAGGGGTTAATGAAAAACTGTTTTTT. It specifies CASSPTGVNEKLFF.

This sequence joins TRBV5-5 and TRBJ2-2, with 7 nucleotides matching TRBD2. The CDR3 totals 18 residues. The V gene end was trimmed by 2 bases and the J gene end by 4 bases; junction bases not matched to a gene: 14. The germline V gene has CDR1 SGHKS and CDR2 YYEKEE (reference sequence). As DNA, the CDR3 is TGTGCCAGCAGCTTTAGTCGGGAGGCCGCGGTCTCCACCGGGGAGCTGTTTTTT. The encoded protein is CASSFSREAAVSTGELFF.

This clone was seen only a few times. V is TRBV27 and J is TRBJ2-2, with 9 bases fitting TRBD1. In germline, CDR1 is MNHEY, CDR2 SMNVEV (reference sequence). With 6 bases clipped from V and 5 bases from J, the junction kept 4 bases outside the gene matches. The CDR3 totals 14 residues. CDR3 sequence: CASSYDRGTGELFF. CDR3 nucleotides: TGTGCCAGCAGCTATGACAGGGGGACCGGGGAGCTGTTTTTT.

This chain joins TRBV3-1 (or the pseudogene TRBV3-2) and TRBJ2-7; D might be TRBD1 (8 bases). Germline CDR1 reads LGHDT; CDR2 reads YNNKEL (reference sequence). The V gene lost 0 bases and the J gene lost 3 bases, with 15 bases spanning the gap. CDR3 size: 16 residues. CDR3 amino acids: CASSQDDHRGGYEQYF. The CDR3 nucleotides read TGTGCCAGCAGCCAAGATGATCACAGGGGGGGCTACGAGCAGTACTTC.

The table lists this clone with a few counts. The chain links TRBV27 to TRBJ1-4; D is uncertain. Trimming left V 2 bases short and J 10 bases short, with 11 bases between. The germline gives CDR1 MNHEY, CDR2 SMNVEV (reference sequence). This CDR3 contains 13 residues. The CDR3 sequence is CASSLGAFTKLFF. CDR3 DNA sequence: TGTGCCAGCAGTTTAGGAGCCTTTACAAAACTGTTTTTT.

The V gene is TRBV5-1, the J gene TRBJ2-5, with D possibly being TRBD2 (5 bases). Trimming shortened V by 4 bases and J by 5 bases, and 24 bases separated the two germline ends. The CDR3 has 17 residues. Per germline, CDR1 SGHRS and CDR2 YFSETQ. The CDR3 spells CASSPEARPSLIETQYF. DNA for the CDR3: TGCGCCAGCAGCCCGGAGGCACGACCCTCATTGATTGAGACCCAGTACTTC.

V usage is TRBV6-1 and J usage is TRBJ1-5; 7 nucleotides line up with TRBD1. Losses at the gene ends were 0 bases for V and 12 bases for J; bases not matched to a gene: 5. This CDR3 comprises 13 residues. Germline V lookup: CDR1 MNHNS, CDR2 SASEGT. The CDR3: CASSEAGDSVQHF. CDR3 nucleotides: TGTGCCAGCAGTGAAGCTGGGGACAGTGTCCAGCATTTT.

The V and J genes are TRBV25-1 and TRBJ2-1, with D hard to call. Deletions cut 0 bases from V and 7 bases from J, with 16 bases between. CDR1 is MGHDK, CDR2 SYGVNS, per germline. The CDR3 sequence is 16 residues long. The CDR3: CASSEYQASIRNEQFF. The CDR3 DNA follows: TGTGCCAGCAGTGAATATCAAGCGAGTATTAGGAATGAGCAGTTCTTC.

The chain employs TRBV28 and TRBJ2-3, with TRBD2 matching over 7 bases. With V trimmed by 8 bases and J by 4 bases, 3 bases remained unmatched. Germline CDR1 and CDR2: MDHEN and SYDVKM. The CDR3 totals 12 residues. DNA of the CDR3: TGTGCCAGCCATAGCGGGCCAGATACGCAGTATTTT. Encoded protein: CASHSGPDTQYF.